The table lists the clone carrying this T cell receptor beta chain with a count of one. The sample belongs to a study of blood T cell repertoires in COVID-19. Whole-study context: The cDNA or gDNA used as material had been derived from T cells, B-cell-depleted T cells, or PBMCs.

Sequenced by immunoSEQ multiplex PCR; TCRdb stores in-frame clones only, minus some. The repertoire holds more than 250,000 clones, around 89% seen once, with around 1.3% in the top ten. CDR1 and CDR2 from the germline V gene are LNHDA and SQIVND (reference sequence). With 1 base removed from V and 5 bases from J, the gap between germline ends came to 15 bases. The CDR3 has 16 residues. The V call is TRBV19, the J call TRBJ1-5; D is perhaps TRBD1 (6 bases). The origin of this receptor is a woman aged 40 to 55 with acute COVID-19. The material sequenced was PBMCs or T cells enriched from blood (not recorded which). For the CDR3, the DNA is TGTGCCAGTAGTATAGGGGGAGGGGGGTCTGATCAGCCCCAGCATTTT. The encoded protein is CASSIGGGGSDQPQHF.